The 4 T cell receptor beta chains given below trace back to one sample, sequenced in a study of radiation and T cells in renal cell carcinoma. Using immunoSEQ multiplex PCR, the repertoire was profiled, and TCRdb retains in-frame clones only, with some absent. The data show about 120,000 clones, roughly four fifths seen once. The time point was: blood 2 weeks post-SBRT. Described treatment: 15 Gy SBRT to primary tumor, nephrectomy 4 weeks later. The material was blood, obtained from a patient whose treatment included radiotherapy and nephrectomy. These receptors were obtained from a woman aged 55-69 years with renal cell carcinoma.

The chain links TRBV6-5 to TRBJ2-7, with D unclear. V lost 8 bases to trimming and J lost 1 base, with 9 bases between them. Germline lookup yields CDR1 MNHEY and CDR2 SVGAGI. This CDR3 spans 12 amino acids. The CDR3 is CASRRRSYEQYF. CDR3 in DNA: TGTGCCAGCCGGCGCAGGTCCTACGAGCAGTACTTC.

The J gene is TRBJ1-2, the V gene TRBV7-2; a weak D match, TRBD1 (5 bases). From germline, CDR1 is SGHTA and CDR2 FQGNSA. Trimming pared 5 bases from V and 4 bases from J, leaving 17 bases between. The CDR3 consists of 15 residues. The CDR3 spells CASSVVAGQGYGYTF. The CDR3 DNA reads TGTGCCAGCAGCGTTGTAGCGGGGCAGGGCTATGGCTACACCTTC.

V is TRBV15 and J is TRBJ1-6; possibly TRBD1 for D (6 bases). Germline V gives CDR1 LNHNV, CDR2 YYDKDF (reference sequence). V was pared by 6 bases and J by 9 bases, with 15 bases between. The CDR3 is 14 amino acids. DNA of the CDR3: TGTGCCACCAGAGGAGGACAGTCCCGTTCACCCCTCCACTTT. Its protein product is CATRGGQSRSPLHF.

This clone was counted between two and nine times. The chain joins TRBV5-1 to TRBJ2-6; maybe TRBD1 (6 bases). Germline V gene data show CDR1 as SGHRS and CDR2 as YFSETQ. This CDR3 contains 18 residues. The V end was cut by 0 bases, the J end by 0 bases, with 13 bases between. The CDR3 is CASSLGNRASSGANVLTF. The CDR3 DNA reads as TGCGCCAGCAGCTTGGGGAACAGGGCCTCCTCTGGGGCCAACGTCCTGACTTTC.